The present T cell receptor (beta chain) was sequenced within a study of control samples from healthy donors and cancer patients. V dropped 4 bases and J dropped 7 bases, with 14 bases sitting between them. The length of the CDR3 is 14 residues. Germline V gene sequence: CDR1 SGHDT, CDR2 YYEEEE. Some clones are missing from TCRdb's copy, which holds only in-frame ones; the method was immunoSEQ multiplex PCR. The data contain hundreds of thousands of clones, more than 80% of them singletons. V usage is TRBV5-6 and J usage is TRBJ2-2; a possible D gene is TRBD1 (6 bases). The material sequenced was PBMCs. The receptor comes from a middle-aged man with head and neck cancer. The CDR3 spells CASSPPPGVGELFF. CDR3 coding DNA: TGTGCCAGCAGCCCCCCTCCAGGGGTCGGGGAGCTGTTTTTT.